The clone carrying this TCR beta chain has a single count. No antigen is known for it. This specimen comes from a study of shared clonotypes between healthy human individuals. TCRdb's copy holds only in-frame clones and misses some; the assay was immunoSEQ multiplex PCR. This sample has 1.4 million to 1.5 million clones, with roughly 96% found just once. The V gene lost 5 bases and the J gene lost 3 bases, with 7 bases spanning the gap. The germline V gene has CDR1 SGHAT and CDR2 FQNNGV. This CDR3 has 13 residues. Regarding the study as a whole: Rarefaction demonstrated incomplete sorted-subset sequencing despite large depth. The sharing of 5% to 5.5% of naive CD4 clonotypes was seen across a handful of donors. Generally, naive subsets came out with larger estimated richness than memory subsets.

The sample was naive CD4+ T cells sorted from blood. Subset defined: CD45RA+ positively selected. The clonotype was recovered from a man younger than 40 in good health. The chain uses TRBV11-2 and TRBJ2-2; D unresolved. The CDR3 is CASSGQYTGELFF. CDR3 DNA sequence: TGTGCCAGCAGCGGGCAGTACACCGGGGAGCTGTTTTTT.